This T cell receptor beta chain was found in a study of blood T cell repertoires in COVID-19. The participants were between about 18 and 90 years old and came from under 25 US areas. Two negative PCRs, clearance, or symptom resolution had been documented for recovered Cohort 3 donors. Germline V gene lookup returns CDR1 SGHAT and CDR2 FQNNGV. V was shortened by 1 base and J by 1 base, with 13 bases between the two germline ends. The CDR3 is 16 residues long. Generated by immunoSEQ multiplex PCR, the TCRdb table keeps only in-frame clones and is missing some. The table lists around 200,000 clones, approximately 90% of them singletons, with approximately 1.1% in the top ten.

This receptor was obtained from a man aged 25-45 years who had recovered from COVID-19. The rearrangement joins TRBV11-2 to TRBJ1-2; D is possibly TRBD1 (6 bases). Sample: PBMCs or T cells enriched from blood (not recorded which). The CDR3, as DNA: TGTGCCAGCAGCTTAGTTCGGACAGCGTTTAACTATGGCTACACCTTC. Its protein is CASSLVRTAFNYGYTF. The full variable domain, with the rest looked up from reference TRBV11-2 and TRBJ1-2, is EAGVAQSPRYKIIEKRQSVAFWCNPISGHATLYWYQQILGQGPKLLIQFQNNGVVDDSQLPKDRFSAERLKGVDSTLKIQPAKLEDSAVYLCASSLVRTAFNYGYTFGSGTRLTVV.